Included here is one T cell receptor (beta chain) sequence, with context. This CDR3 contains 15 residues. Germline CDR1 reads LGHNA; CDR2 reads YSLEER. V gave up 0 bases and J gave up 6 bases, with 12 bases separating them. The data derive from a study of blood T cell repertoires in COVID-19. Across the study: Samples representing acute and convalescent COVID-19 were sourced from the United States, Italy and Spain. PBMCs, B-cell-depleted T cells, or T cells provided the cDNA or gDNA that made up the material.

Authors' methods: By means of reference gene primer amplification, nucleated cell counts were estimated. Some clones are missing from TCRdb's copy, which holds only in-frame ones; the method was immunoSEQ multiplex PCR. Clone size and the V and J calls come from that table; the DNA yielded D and trimming. The repertoire holds 130,000 to 150,000 clones, 84% seen once, with around 6.7% in the top ten. The chain has TRBV4-3 and TRBJ1-5; perhaps TRBD1 as D (6 bases). This TCR came from a woman aged 45 to 65 in a cohort sampled during active or convalescent COVID-19. Material for sequencing was peripheral blood. The CDR3: CASSQDWQQGQPQHF. CDR3 in DNA: TGCGCCAGCAGCCAAGATTGGCAACAGGGTCAGCCCCAGCATTTT.